What follows are 13 T cell receptor beta chains derived from one specimen sequenced in a study of cytomegalovirus exposure and HLA in healthy donors. 60 Vbeta and 13 Jbeta primers were used in PCR. The data were produced by immunoSEQ multiplex PCR, yet TCRdb's version contains in-frame clones alone and is incomplete. The data show roughly 110,000 clones, 75% seen once. The sample was PBMCs. These TCRs come from a male donor in good health and CMV-seropositive.

V and J are TRBV23-1 and TRBJ2-1; 8 bases map to TRBD2. Being an ORF, TRBV23-1 has a function that is uncertain. Trimming cost V 3 bases and J 6 bases; bases outside gene matches: 16. The CDR3 has 18 residues. The CDR3 DNA sequence: TGCGCCAGCAGTCACCCCGAAAGGGCGGGAGGTGGTCTCAATGAGCAGTTCTTC. Its translation is CASSHPERAGGGLNEQFF.

In this sample, this clone turned up a few times. The chain employs TRBV4-3 and TRBJ2-3, with a weak D call TRBD2 (5 bases). The CDR3 sequence is 14 residues long. The V and J ends lost 3 bases and 1 base respectively, with 8 bases between them. CDR1 is LGHNA, CDR2 YSLEER, per germline. The CDR3 loop reads CASSQGGRTDTQYF. The DNA for the CDR3 is TGCGCCAGCAGCCAGGGCGGGCGCACAGATACGCAGTATTTT.

The chain is built from TRBV5-4 and TRBJ1-1; 8 bases fit TRBD1. The germline V gene has CDR1 SGHNT and CDR2 YYREEE (reference sequence). Trimming cost V 7 bases and J 5 bases; bases outside gene matches: 7. The CDR3 is made up of 13 amino acids. The CDR3, as DNA: TGTGCCAGCGAGAGACAGGGGATAACTGAAGCTTTCTTT. It specifies CASERQGITEAFF.

The V gene is TRBV2, the J gene TRBJ2-7; 7 nucleotides agree with TRBD2. J gave up 6 bases and V 9 bases, and 11 bases lay outside the gene matches. In germline, CDR1 is SNHLY, CDR2 FYNNEI. The CDR3 contains 13 residues. The CDR3 DNA is TGTGCCAGGCGACTAGCCCCATCGAGCGAGCAGTACTTC. This encodes CARRLAPSSEQYF.

This clone is a singleton in its sample. In DNA form, the CDR3 reads TGTGCCAGCAACCTAGACAGGGTCGGAAATCAGCCCCAGCATTTT. Protein sequence: CASNLDRVGNQPQHF. This rearrangement joins TRBV14 to TRBJ1-5, with 7 bases aligning to TRBD1. V was clipped by 7 bases and J by 4 bases; unmatched bases: 10. CDR1 SGHDN and CDR2 FVKESK come from the germline V gene. The CDR3 runs 15 residues.

The V and J genes are TRBV7-3 and TRBJ1-6, with D possibly matching TRBD1 (5 bases). Germline loops: CDR1 SGHTA, CDR2 FQGTGA. Between the trimmed V and J ends, which lost 2 bases and 8 bases, there was a span of 10 bases. The CDR3 runs to 14 residues. This CDR3 reads CASSLSGPDSPLHF. In nucleotides, the CDR3 is TGTGCCAGCAGCTTATCAGGGCCGGATTCACCCCTCCACTTT.

This sequence joins TRBV19 and TRBJ1-1, with 7 bases fitting TRBD1. V shed 6 bases and J 7 bases; nucleotides not matched to a gene: 8. The CDR3 is 13 amino acids. In germline, CDR1 is LNHDA, CDR2 SQIVND (reference sequence). CDR3 nucleotide sequence: TGTGCCAGTAGGGGACAGAGGAACGGTGAAGCTTTCTTT. Residues: CASRGQRNGEAFF.

V gene TRBV10-3 combines with J gene TRBJ1-1; 8 positions match TRBD1. V lost 11 bases and J lost 1; bases outside the gene matches: 6. Germline CDR1 ENHRY, CDR2 SYGVKD. The CDR3 is 13 residues long. The DNA for the CDR3 is TGTGCCGCGGGTACAGGGGGGAACACTGAAGCTTTCTTT. Translating it yields CAAGTGGNTEAFF.

V gene TRBV5-1 combines with J gene TRBJ2-7; 8 nucleotides match TRBD1. Looked up from germline, CDR1 is SGHRS and CDR2 is YFSETQ. Unmatched junction bases numbered 4, after V lost 0 bases and J lost 5 bases. The CDR3 loop spans 14 amino acids. This CDR3 is CASSLGAGGDEQYF. Here the CDR3 DNA reads TGCGCCAGCAGCTTGGGGGCAGGGGGCGACGAGCAGTACTTC.

V is TRBV6-7 and J is TRBJ2-2, with D hard to call. Being an ORF, TRBV6-7 has a function that is uncertain. This CDR3 spans 14 amino acids. With 10 bases removed from V and 1 base from J, the gap between germline ends came to 13 bases. The DNA of the CDR3 is TGTGCCAAAACTAACCCCCAGAACACCGGGGAGCTGTTTTTT. Translating it yields CAKTNPQNTGELFF.

This clone was seen just once. This chain links TRBV5-8 with TRBJ2-6; tentative D call: TRBD1 (5 bases). This CDR3 spans 16 amino acids. Trimming pared 4 bases from V and 0 bases from J, leaving 11 bases between. CDR1 SGHTS and CDR2 YDEGEE come from the germline V gene. The CDR3 DNA sequence: TGTGCCAGCAGCACGACAGCCTTCTCTGGGGCCAACGTCCTGACTTTC. It codes for CASSTTAFSGANVLTF.

V and J are TRBV9 and TRBJ1-4; D unclear. CDR1 is SGDLS and CDR2 is YYNGEE in the germline V gene. Deletions cut 0 bases from V and 7 bases from J, with 13 bases between. The CDR3 has 15 residues. This CDR3 is CASSVGLHSGEKLFF. The CDR3, as DNA: TGTGCCAGCAGCGTAGGACTTCATTCGGGTGAAAAACTGTTTTTT.

J is TRBJ2-7 and V is TRBV7-9; the D gene is possibly TRBD1 (5 bases). CDR1 is SEHNR, CDR2 FQNEAQ, per germline (reference sequence). CDR3 length: 14 amino acids. Trimming took off 5 bases at V and 0 bases at J, with 11 bases between the two ends. The CDR3 nucleotides are TGTGCCAGCAGCACCGACAGTAACTCCTACGAGCAGTACTTC. Protein product: CASSTDSNSYEQYF.